This TCR beta chain was obtained from a study of blood T cell repertoires in COVID-19. Study-wide background: Sites in the United States, Italy and Spain provided acute and convalescent COVID-19 samples. PBMCs, B-cell-depleted T cells, or T cells provided the cDNA or gDNA that made up the material.

How the authors handled the data: By means of reference gene primer amplification, nucleated cell counts were estimated. Produced via immunoSEQ multiplex PCR; TCRdb's table is partial and in-frame only. The V and J calls and clone size come from that table; D and trimming were worked out from the DNA. The table lists about 140,000 clones, over 85% of them singletons, with around 1.5% in the top ten. V was cut by 3 bases and J by 4 bases, with 9 bases left in between. Per the germline V gene, CDR1 is MNHEY and CDR2 is SMNVEV (reference sequence). The CDR3 extends over 14 amino acids. The source is a human donor in a cohort sampled during active COVID-19. Material for sequencing was peripheral blood. The chain joins TRBV27 to TRBJ1-4, with no clear D. The CDR3 DNA follows: TGTGCCAGCAGTTTCCGCTCCGGTAATGAAAAACTGTTTTTT. It encodes CASSFRSGNEKLFF. The variable domain in full, completed from reference TRBV27 and TRBJ1-4, reads EAQVTQNPRYLITVTGKKLTVTCSQNMNHEYMSWYRQDPGLGLRQIYYSMNVEVTDKGDVPEGYKVSRKEKRNFPLILESPSPNQTSLYFCASSFRSGNEKLFFGSGTQLSVL.